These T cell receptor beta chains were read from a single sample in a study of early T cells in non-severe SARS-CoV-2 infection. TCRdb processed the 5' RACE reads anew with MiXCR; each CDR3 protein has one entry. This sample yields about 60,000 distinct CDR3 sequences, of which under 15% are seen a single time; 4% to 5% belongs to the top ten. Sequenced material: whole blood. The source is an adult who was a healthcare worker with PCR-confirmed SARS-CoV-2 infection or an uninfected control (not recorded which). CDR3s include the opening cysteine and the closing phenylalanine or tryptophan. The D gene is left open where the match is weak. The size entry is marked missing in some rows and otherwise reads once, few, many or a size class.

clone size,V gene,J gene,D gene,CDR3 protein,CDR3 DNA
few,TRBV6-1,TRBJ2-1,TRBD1,CASSERSRTGGGDEQFF,TGTGCCAGCAGTGAACGGTCGAGGACAGGGGGCGGGGATGAGCAGTTCTTC
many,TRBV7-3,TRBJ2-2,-,CASSRSTGTLAGELFF,TGTGCCAGCAGCCGCTCTACGGGGACGCTCGCCGGGGAGCTGTTTTTT
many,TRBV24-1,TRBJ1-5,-,CATSDFSRTGNQPQHF,TGTGCCACCAGTGATTTTTCCCGGACCGGGAACCAGCCCCAGCATTTT
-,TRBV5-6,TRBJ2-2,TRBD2,CASKDGWLAGENTGELFF,TGTGCCAGCAAAGACGGATGGCTAGCGGGGGAGAACACCGGGGAGCTGTTTTTT
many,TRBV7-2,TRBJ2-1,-,CASSLGRGEQFF,TGTGCCAGCAGCTTAGGGCGGGGTGAGCAGTTCTTC
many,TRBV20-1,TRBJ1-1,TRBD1,CSAGQGDTEAFF,TGCAGTGCTGGACAGGGGGACACTGAAGCTTTCTTT
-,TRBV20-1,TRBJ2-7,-,CSASGGPPGVYEQYF,TGCAGTGCTAGCGGGGGACCCCCTGGGGTGTACGAGCAGTACTTC
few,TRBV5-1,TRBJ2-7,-,CASSLDQGGYEQYF,TGCGCCAGCAGCTTGGACCAGGGGGGCTACGAGCAGTACTTC
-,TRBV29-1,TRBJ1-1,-,CSVEGAFETFF,TGCAGCGTTGAGGGCGCCTTTGAAACTTTCTTT
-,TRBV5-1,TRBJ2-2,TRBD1,CASSHRDRANTGELFF,TGCGCCAGCAGCCATCGCGACAGGGCAAACACCGGGGAGCTGTTTTTT
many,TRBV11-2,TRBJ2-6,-,CASSPPLEIGANVLTF,TGTGCCAGCAGTCCTCCATTGGAGATTGGGGCCAACGTCCTGACTTTC
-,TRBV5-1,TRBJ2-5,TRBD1,CASTRQTGKLETQYF,TGCGCCAGCACCCGCCAGACAGGGAAATTAGAGACCCAGTACTTC
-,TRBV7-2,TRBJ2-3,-,CASSLIAHTDTQYF,TGTGCCAGCAGCTTAATAGCCCACACAGATACGCAGTATTTT
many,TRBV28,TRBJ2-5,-,CASSLTAAQETQYF,TGTGCCAGCAGTTTGACAGCGGCCCAAGAGACCCAGTACTTC
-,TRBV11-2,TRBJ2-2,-,CASSKRVNTGELFF,TGTGCCAGCAGCAAGAGAGTGAACACCGGGGAGCTGTTTTTT
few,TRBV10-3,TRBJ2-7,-,CATTQQSGNEQYF,TGTGCCACGACACAACAGAGCGGCAACGAGCAGTACTTC
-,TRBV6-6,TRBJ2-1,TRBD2,CASRFGLAANNEQFF,TGTGCCAGCAGATTCGGACTAGCGGCCAACAATGAGCAGTTCTTC
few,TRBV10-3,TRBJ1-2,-,CAISEPLGLSYGYTF,TGTGCCATCAGTGAGCCCCTGGGACTGTCGTATGGCTACACCTTC
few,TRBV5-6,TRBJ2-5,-,CASSLDSDRQETQYF,TGTGCCAGCAGCTTGGATTCGGACAGACAAGAGACCCAGTACTTC
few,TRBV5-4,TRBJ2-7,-,CASSFFRNEQYF,TGTGCCAGCAGCTTCTTCCGGAACGAGCAGTACTTC
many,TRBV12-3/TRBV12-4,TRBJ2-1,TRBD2,CASSPREGWNNEQFF,TGTGCCAGCAGCCCGCGGGAGGGCTGGAACAATGAGCAGTTCTTC
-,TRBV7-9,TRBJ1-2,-,CASSSLQGYGYTF,TGTGCCAGCAGCTCGTTACAGGGCTATGGCTACACCTTC
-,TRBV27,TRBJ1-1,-,CASSLGRKNTEAFF,TGTGCCAGCAGTTTAGGACGGAAAAACACTGAAGCTTTCTTT
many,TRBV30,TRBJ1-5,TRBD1,CAWSLTGGNQPQHF,TGTGCCTGGAGTCTGACAGGGGGGAATCAGCCCCAGCATTTT
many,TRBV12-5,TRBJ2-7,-,CASGFGGTYEQYF,TGTGCTAGTGGTTTCGGGGGAACCTACGAGCAGTACTTC
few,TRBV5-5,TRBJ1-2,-,CASSFAVDGYTF,TGTGCCAGCAGCTTTGCGGTCGATGGCTACACCTTC
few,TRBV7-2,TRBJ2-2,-,CASSLPGGANTGELFF,TGTGCCAGCAGTTTACCGGGGGGCGCGAACACCGGGGAGCTGTTTTTT
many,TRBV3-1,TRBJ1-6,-,CASSQKGNSPLHF,TGTGCCAGCAGCCAAAAGGGGAATTCACCCCTCCACTTT
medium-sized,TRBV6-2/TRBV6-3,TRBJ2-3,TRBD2,CASSDGRASTDTQYF,TGTGCCAGCAGTGACGGGAGGGCTAGCACAGATACGCAGTATTTT
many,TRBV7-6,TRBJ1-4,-,CASSMTGEKLFF,TGTGCCAGCAGCATGACAGGAGAAAAACTGTTTTTT
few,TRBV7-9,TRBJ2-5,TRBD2,CASSLTSGVQETQYF,TGTGCCAGCAGCTTAACGAGCGGGGTACAAGAGACCCAGTACTTC
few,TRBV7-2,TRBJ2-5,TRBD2,CASSLVSGGAVETQYF,TGTGCCAGCAGCTTAGTTAGCGGGGGGGCCGTAGAGACCCAGTACTTC
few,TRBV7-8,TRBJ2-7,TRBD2,CASTSVWGGSHEQYF,TGTGCCAGCACCTCGGTGTGGGGGGGATCTCACGAGCAGTACTTC
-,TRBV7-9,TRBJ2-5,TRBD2,CASSLTSGGVNQETQYF,TGTGCCAGCAGCTTAACTAGCGGGGGGGTCAACCAAGAGACCCAGTACTTC
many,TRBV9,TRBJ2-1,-,CASSVAPDRYNEQFF,TGTGCCAGCAGCGTAGCCCCCGACAGATACAATGAGCAGTTCTTC